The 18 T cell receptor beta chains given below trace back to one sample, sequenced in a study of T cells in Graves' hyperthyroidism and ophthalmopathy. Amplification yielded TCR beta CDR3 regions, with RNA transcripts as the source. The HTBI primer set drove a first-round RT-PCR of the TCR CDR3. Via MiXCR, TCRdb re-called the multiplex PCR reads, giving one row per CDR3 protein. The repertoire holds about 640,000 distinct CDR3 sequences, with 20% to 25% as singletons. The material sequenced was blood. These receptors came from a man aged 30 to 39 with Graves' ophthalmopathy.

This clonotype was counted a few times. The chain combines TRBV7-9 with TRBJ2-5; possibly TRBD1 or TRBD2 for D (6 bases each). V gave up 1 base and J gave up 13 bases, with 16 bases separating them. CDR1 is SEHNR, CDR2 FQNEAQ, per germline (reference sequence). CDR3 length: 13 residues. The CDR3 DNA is TGTGCCAGCAGCTTAGGGGCACCCGGGGGCCCGTACTTC. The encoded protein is CASSLGAPGGPYF.

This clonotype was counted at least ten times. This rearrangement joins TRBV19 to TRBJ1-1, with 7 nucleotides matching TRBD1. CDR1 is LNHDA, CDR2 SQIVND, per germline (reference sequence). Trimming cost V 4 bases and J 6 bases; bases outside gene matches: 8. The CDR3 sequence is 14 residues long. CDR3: CASSTGQPPAEAFF. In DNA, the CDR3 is TGTGCCAGTAGTACGGGACAGCCTCCCGCTGAAGCTTTCTTT.

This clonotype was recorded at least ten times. The CDR3 is CSAHGEAYPSYEQYF. CDR3 DNA sequence: TGCAGTGCTCACGGGGAAGCCTATCCTTCCTACGAGCAGTACTTC. The genes are TRBV20-1 and TRBJ2-7; D perhaps matches TRBD2 (5 bases). The CDR3 length is 15 residues. Between the trimmed V and J ends, which lost 5 bases and 1 base, there was a span of 18 bases. Germline lookup yields CDR1 DFQATT and CDR2 SNEGSKA (reference sequence).

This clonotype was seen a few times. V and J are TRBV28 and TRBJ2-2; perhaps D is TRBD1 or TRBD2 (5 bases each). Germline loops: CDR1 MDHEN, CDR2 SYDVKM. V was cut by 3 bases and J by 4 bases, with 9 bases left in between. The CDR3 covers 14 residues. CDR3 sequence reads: CASSFSGATGELFF. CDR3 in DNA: TGTGCCAGCAGTTTCTCCGGGGCCACCGGGGAGCTGTTTTTT. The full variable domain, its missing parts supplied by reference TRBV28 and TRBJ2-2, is DVKVTQSSRYLVKRTGEKVFLECVQDMDHENMFWYRQDPGLGLRLIYFSYDVKMKEKGDIPEGYSVSREKKERFSLILESASTNQTSMYLCASSFSGATGELFFGEGSRLTVL.

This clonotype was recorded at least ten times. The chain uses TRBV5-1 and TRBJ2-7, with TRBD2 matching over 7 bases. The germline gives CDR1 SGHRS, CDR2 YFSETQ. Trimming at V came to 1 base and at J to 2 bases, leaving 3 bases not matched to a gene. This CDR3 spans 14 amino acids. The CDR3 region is CASSLSGITYEQYF. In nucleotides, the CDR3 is TGCGCCAGCAGCTTGAGCGGGATTACCTACGAGCAGTACTTC.

The CDR3 sequence: CSARGISNQPQHF. The CDR3 DNA is TGCAGTGCTAGAGGGATTAGCAATCAGCCCCAGCATTTT. The chain uses TRBV20-1 and TRBJ1-5; no clear D gene. Trimming took off 1 base at V and 0 bases at J, with 4 bases between the two ends. This CDR3 has 13 residues. CDR1 and CDR2 from the germline V gene are DFQATT and SNEGSKA (reference sequence).

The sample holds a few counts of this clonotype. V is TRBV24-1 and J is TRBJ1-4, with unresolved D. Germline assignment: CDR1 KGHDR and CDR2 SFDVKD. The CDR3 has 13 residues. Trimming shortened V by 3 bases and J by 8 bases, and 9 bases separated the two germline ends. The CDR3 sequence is CATSDRGREKLFF. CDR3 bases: TGTGCCACCAGTGATCGTGGACGCGAAAAACTGTTTTTT.

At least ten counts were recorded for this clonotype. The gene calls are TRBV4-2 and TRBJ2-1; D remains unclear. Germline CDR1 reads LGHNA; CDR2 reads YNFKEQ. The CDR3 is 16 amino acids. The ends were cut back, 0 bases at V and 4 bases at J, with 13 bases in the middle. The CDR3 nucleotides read TGTGCCAGCAGCCAAGATTGGACCAACCGGTACAATGAGCAGTTCTTC. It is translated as CASSQDWTNRYNEQFF.

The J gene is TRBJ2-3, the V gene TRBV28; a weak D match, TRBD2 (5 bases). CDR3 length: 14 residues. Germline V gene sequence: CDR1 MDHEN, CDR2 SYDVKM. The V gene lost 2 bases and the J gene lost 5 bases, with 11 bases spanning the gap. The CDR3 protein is CASSLPTGIDTQYF. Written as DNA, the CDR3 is TGTGCCAGCAGTTTACCCACGGGAATAGATACGCAGTATTTT.

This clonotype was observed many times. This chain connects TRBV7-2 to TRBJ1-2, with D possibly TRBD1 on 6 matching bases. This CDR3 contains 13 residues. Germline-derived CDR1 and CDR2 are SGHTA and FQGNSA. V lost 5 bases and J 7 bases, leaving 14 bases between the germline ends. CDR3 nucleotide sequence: TGTGCCAGCAGCCAACAGGGTTATTTTGGCTACACCTTC. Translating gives CASSQQGYFGYTF. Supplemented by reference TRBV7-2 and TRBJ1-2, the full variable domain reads GAGVSQSPSNKVTEKGKDVELRCDPISGHTALYWYRQSLGQGLEFLIYFQGNSAPDKSGLPSDRFSAERTGGSVSTLTIQRTQQEDSAVYLCASSQQGYFGYTFGSGTRLTVV.

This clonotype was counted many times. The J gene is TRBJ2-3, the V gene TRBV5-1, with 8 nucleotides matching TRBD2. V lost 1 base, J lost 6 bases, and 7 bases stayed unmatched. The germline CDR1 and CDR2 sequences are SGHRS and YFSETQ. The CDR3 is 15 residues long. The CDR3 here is CASSLYPGGLDTQYF. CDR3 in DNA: TGCGCCAGCAGCTTGTATCCGGGAGGGCTGGATACGCAGTATTTT.

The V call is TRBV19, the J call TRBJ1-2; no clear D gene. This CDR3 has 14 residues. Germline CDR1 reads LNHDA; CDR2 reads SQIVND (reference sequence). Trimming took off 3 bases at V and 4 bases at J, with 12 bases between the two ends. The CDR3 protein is CASSMSARRYGYTF. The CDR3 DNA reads TGTGCCAGTAGTATGTCGGCCCGACGCTATGGCTACACCTTC.

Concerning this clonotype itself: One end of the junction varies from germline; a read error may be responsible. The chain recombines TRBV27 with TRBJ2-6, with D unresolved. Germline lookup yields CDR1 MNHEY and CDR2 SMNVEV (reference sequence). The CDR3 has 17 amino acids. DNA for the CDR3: TGTGCCGGCAGTTTATCGCTTCGGCGAGCTGGGGCCAACGTCCTGACTTTC. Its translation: CAGSLSLRRAGANVLTF.

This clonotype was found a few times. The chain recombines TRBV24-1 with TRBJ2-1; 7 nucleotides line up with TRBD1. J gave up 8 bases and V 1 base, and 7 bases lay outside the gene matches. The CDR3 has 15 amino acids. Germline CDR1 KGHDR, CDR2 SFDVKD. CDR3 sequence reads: CATSDFGQGVDEQFF. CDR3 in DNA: TGTGCCACCAGTGATTTCGGGCAGGGGGTGGATGAGCAGTTCTTC.

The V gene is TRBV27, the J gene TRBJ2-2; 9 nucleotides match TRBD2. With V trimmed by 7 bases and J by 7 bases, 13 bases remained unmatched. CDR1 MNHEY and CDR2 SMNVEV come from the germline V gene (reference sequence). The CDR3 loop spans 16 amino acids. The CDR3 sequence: CASTSSGTGVGGELFF. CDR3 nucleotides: TGTGCCAGCACCTCTAGCGGGACGGGGGTCGGCGGGGAGCTGTTTTTT.

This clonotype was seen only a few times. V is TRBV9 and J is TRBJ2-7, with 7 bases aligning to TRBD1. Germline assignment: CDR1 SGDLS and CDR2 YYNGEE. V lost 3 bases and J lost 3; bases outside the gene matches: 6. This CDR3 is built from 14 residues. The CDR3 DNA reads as TGTGCCAGCAGCGGAACCCCAGGGGGCTACGAGCAGTACTTC. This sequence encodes CASSGTPGGYEQYF.

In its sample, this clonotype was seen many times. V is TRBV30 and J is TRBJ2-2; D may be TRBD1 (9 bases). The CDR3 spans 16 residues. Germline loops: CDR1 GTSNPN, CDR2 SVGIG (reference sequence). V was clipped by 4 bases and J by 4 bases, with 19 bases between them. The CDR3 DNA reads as TGTGCCTGGAAGACGGGGGGGACAGGGACCACCGGGGAGCTGTTTTTT. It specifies CAWKTGGTGTTGELFF.

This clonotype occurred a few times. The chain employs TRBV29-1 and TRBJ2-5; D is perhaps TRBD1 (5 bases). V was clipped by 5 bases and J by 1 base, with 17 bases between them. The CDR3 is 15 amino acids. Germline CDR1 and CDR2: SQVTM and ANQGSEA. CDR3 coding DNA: TGCAGCGTTAAAATCTGGAGACAGATCCAAGAGACCCAGTACTTC. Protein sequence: CSVKIWRQIQETQYF. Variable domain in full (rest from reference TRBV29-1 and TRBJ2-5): SAVISQKPSRDICQRGTSLTIQCQVDSQVTMMFWYRQQPGQSLTLIATANQGSEATYESGFVIDKFPISRPNLTFSTLTVSNMSPEDSSIYLCSVKIWRQIQETQYFGPGTRLLVL.